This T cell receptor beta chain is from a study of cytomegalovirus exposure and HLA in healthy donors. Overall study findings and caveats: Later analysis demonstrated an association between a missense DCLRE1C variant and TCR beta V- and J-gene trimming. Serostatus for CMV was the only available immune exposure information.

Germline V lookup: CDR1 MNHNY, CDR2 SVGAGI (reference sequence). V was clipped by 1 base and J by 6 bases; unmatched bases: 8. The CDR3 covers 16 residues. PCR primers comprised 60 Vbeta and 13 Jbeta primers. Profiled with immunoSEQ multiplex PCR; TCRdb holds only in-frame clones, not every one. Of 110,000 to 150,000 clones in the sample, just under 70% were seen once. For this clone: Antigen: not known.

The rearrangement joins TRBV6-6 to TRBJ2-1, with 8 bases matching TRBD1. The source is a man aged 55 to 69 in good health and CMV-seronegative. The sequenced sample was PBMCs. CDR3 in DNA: TGTGCCAGCAGTTACTTCGGACAGGGAAGAGGCAATGAGCAGTTCTTC. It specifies CASSYFGQGRGNEQFF.